Given below is one T cell receptor (beta chain) in context. The data were obtained in a study of blood T cell repertoires in COVID-19. The trim removed 5 bases at V and 6 bases at J, leaving 13 bases unmatched. This CDR3 comprises 15 residues. Germline V gene lookup returns CDR1 MNHEY and CDR2 SMNVEV (reference sequence). Assay used: immunoSEQ multiplex PCR; TCRdb lists only in-frame clones, some missing. The sample consists of 350,000 or so clones, approximately 83% of them appearing once. The specimen was PBMCs or T cells enriched from blood (not recorded which). The TCR originated in a middle-aged woman with acute COVID-19. The chain is built from TRBV27 and TRBJ2-7; 7 positions agree with TRBD2. The CDR3 DNA reads TGTGCCAGCAGTCCCCCAGGAGCGGGAATTCGCGAGCAGTACTTC. Residues: CASSPPGAGIREQYF.